What follows are 22 T cell receptor beta chains derived from one specimen sequenced in a study of T cell responses to AZD1222 COVID-19 vaccine. Libraries were prepared by immunoSEQ multiplex PCR; TCRdb keeps only in-frame clonotypes and omits some of them. The table has about 150,000 clones, roughly 91% seen once. The source material was peripheral blood, sampled on day 0 of AZD1222 vaccination. The source is an adult in good health.

This clone was recorded once. A much larger clone differs from this one at a single base, so this may be a read error. This chain uses TRBV28 with TRBJ2-7, with D hard to call. The ends were cut back, 5 bases at V and 0 bases at J, with 2 bases in the middle. This CDR3 is 11 amino acids long. CDR1 and CDR2 (germline): MDHEN, SYDVKM. This CDR3 reads CASSVSYEQYF. The DNA of the CDR3 is TGTGCCAGCAGTGTCTCCTACGAGCAGTACTTC.

The rearrangement links TRBV7-2 to TRBJ2-3; TRBD2 matches 12 bases. The CDR3 consists of 15 residues. V lost 5 bases and J lost 6; bases outside the gene matches: 6. CDR1 SGHTA and CDR2 FQGNSA come from the germline V gene. The CDR3 is CASSLQTSGSDTQYF. The DNA of the CDR3 is TGTGCCAGCAGCCTCCAGACTAGCGGGAGTGATACGCAGTATTTT.

The chain is built from TRBV7-9 and TRBJ1-2; D is ambiguous. The germline V gene encodes CDR1 SEHNR and CDR2 FQNEAQ (reference sequence). With 2 bases removed from V and 5 bases from J, the gap between germline ends came to 6 bases. The CDR3 is 12 amino acids. The DNA for the CDR3 is TGTGCCAGCAGCTTAATAGAGTATGGCTACACCTTC. Its protein is CASSLIEYGYTF.

This chain connects TRBV9 to TRBJ1-1; possible D gene TRBD1, 5 bases. The germline gives CDR1 SGDLS, CDR2 YYNGEE. This CDR3 has 15 residues. V was shortened by 3 bases and J by 0 bases, with 12 bases between the two germline ends. The CDR3 spells CASSADSTMNTEAFF. CDR3 nucleotides: TGTGCCAGCAGCGCCGACAGTACAATGAACACTGAAGCTTTCTTT.

V usage is TRBV9 and J usage is TRBJ1-2; the D gene is possibly TRBD1 (5 bases). Trimming cost V 0 bases and J 3 bases, with 9 bases left between them. The CDR3 runs to 14 residues. Germline lookup yields CDR1 SGDLS and CDR2 YYNGEE. This CDR3 reads CASSVASGDYGYTF. The CDR3 region has the DNA TGTGCCAGCAGCGTAGCTTCGGGGGACTATGGCTACACCTTC. Looking up the rest from reference TRBV9 and TRBJ1-2 gives the full variable domain: DSGVTQTPKHLITATGQRVTLRCSPRSGDLSVYWYQQSLDQGLQFLIQYYNGEERAKGNILERFSAQQFPDLHSELNLSSLELGDSALYFCASSVASGDYGYTFGSGTRLTVV.

The V call is TRBV3-1 (or the pseudogene TRBV3-2), the J call TRBJ1-1; D ambiguous. V lost 2 bases and J lost 0, with 1 base in between. CDR3 length: 12 amino acids. Germline CDR1 LGHDT, CDR2 YNNKEL (reference sequence). CDR3 in DNA: TGTGCCAGCAGCCAATTGAACACTGAAGCTTTCTTT. Protein: CASSQLNTEAFF.

V usage is TRBV30 and J usage is TRBJ1-1, with D hard to call. The CDR3 is made up of 13 amino acids. Trimming shortened V by 2 bases and J by 0 bases, and 7 bases separated the two germline ends. Per germline, CDR1 GTSNPN and CDR2 SVGIG (reference sequence). CDR3 in DNA: TGTGCCTGGAGTTTCCAGGTGAACACTGAAGCTTTCTTT. The encoded protein is CAWSFQVNTEAFF.

The CDR3 protein is CASSPPGLAGVGSYNEQFF. CDR3 nucleotide sequence: TGTGCCAGCAGTCCTCCGGGACTAGCGGGAGTTGGGTCCTACAATGAGCAGTTCTTC. The chain carries TRBV5-6 and TRBJ2-1, with 14 bases fitting TRBD2. The ends lost 5 bases at V and 1 base at J; junction bases unmatched: 11. The CDR3 sequence is 19 residues long. The germline gives CDR1 SGHDT, CDR2 YYEEEE.

The chain links TRBV24-1 to TRBJ2-3; the match to TRBD1 covers 7 bases. This CDR3 contains 14 residues. V trimming: 7 bases; J trimming: 2 bases; junction bases outside the gene matches: 5. The germline V gene has CDR1 KGHDR and CDR2 SFDVKD. For the CDR3, the DNA is TGTGCCACCAGCACCGGGACAGTCACAGATACGCAGTATTTT. This codes for CATSTGTVTDTQYF.

The chain joins TRBV4-3 to TRBJ2-7; D possibly uses TRBD1 or TRBD2 (5 bases each). Germline V CDR1 and CDR2: LGHNA, YSLEER. V lost 1 base to trimming and J lost 6 bases, with 19 bases between them. CDR3 length equals 16 residues. The CDR3 DNA reads as TGCGCCAGCAGCCAAGGGGGGTTTGGGGGTCGGCGCGAGCAGTACTTC. Its protein is CASSQGGFGGRREQYF.

The V call is TRBV5-5, the J call TRBJ1-2, with D possibly being TRBD1 (6 bases). Germline-derived CDR1 and CDR2 are SGHKS and YYEKEE (reference sequence). This CDR3 comprises 14 residues. Trimming took 2 bases from V and 6 from J, leaving 14 bases between them. CDR3 DNA: TGTGCCAGCAGCTTAATGGGAGGGGGAAATGGCTACACCTTC. Protein product: CASSLMGGGNGYTF.

V gene TRBV29-1 combines with J gene TRBJ1-1, with 9 bases matching TRBD1. The J segment lost 11 bases and the V segment lost 3 bases, leaving 10 bases of the junction unmatched. CDR1 and CDR2 (germline): SQVTM, ANQGSEA. The CDR3 has 13 residues. The CDR3 DNA follows: TGCAGCGTTGACTTCGGGACAGGGTCAGAGGCTTTCTTT. Its protein product is CSVDFGTGSEAFF. Combining the CDR3 with reference TRBV29-1 and TRBJ1-1 gives the whole variable domain SAVISQKPSRDICQRGTSLTIQCQVDSQVTMMFWYRQQPGQSLTLIATANQGSEATYESGFVIDKFPISRPNLTFSTLTVSNMSPEDSSIYLCSVDFGTGSEAFFGQGTRLTVV.

This chain's CDR3 is CASRTDLNYGYTF. The CDR3 DNA reads as TGTGCTAGTCGGACAGACCTTAACTATGGCTACACCTTC. The V and J genes are TRBV12-5 and TRBJ1-2; tentatively, D is TRBD1 (6 bases). CDR3 length: 13 residues. Trimming removed 8 bases from V and 1 base from J, with 11 bases in between. Looked up from germline, CDR1 is LGHNT and CDR2 is FRNRAP.

The CDR3, as DNA: TGTGCCAGCAGTGCCTTGGCGGGCGAAGCTTTCTTT. Translated, it gives CASSALAGEAFF. This rearrangement joins TRBV28 to TRBJ1-1; the D is unclear. Trimming took off 5 bases at V and 8 bases at J, with 12 bases between the two ends. Germline lookup yields CDR1 MDHEN and CDR2 SYDVKM. The CDR3 sequence is 12 residues long. The full variable domain, completed using reference TRBV28 and TRBJ1-1, is DVKVTQSSRYLVKRTGEKVFLECVQDMDHENMFWYRQDPGLGLRLIYFSYDVKMKEKGDIPEGYSVSREKKERFSLILESASTNQTSMYLCASSALAGEAFFGQGTRLTVV.

The genes are TRBV7-9 and TRBJ2-7; the D gene is possibly TRBD2 (7 bases). Germline assignment: CDR1 SEHNR and CDR2 FQNEAQ (reference sequence). V shed 1 base and J shed 6 bases, with 13 bases lying between them. The CDR3 contains 14 residues. The CDR3 region is CASSLGVRGGEQYF. The CDR3 DNA sequence: TGTGCCAGCAGCTTAGGTGTGAGGGGGGGCGAGCAGTACTTC.

This sequence joins TRBV7-2 and TRBJ1-1; maybe TRBD1 (5 bases). There are 16 residues in the CDR3. V lost 1 base and J 1 base, leaving 13 bases between the germline ends. Germline CDR1 SGHTA, CDR2 FQGNSA. In DNA, the CDR3 is TGTGCCAGCAGCTTAGGTGGGGGACTAACGAACACTGAAGCTTTCTTT. It specifies CASSLGGGLTNTEAFF.

CDR3 protein: CASSLDAEGVRGNQPQHF. In DNA, the CDR3 is TGTGCCAGCAGCTTAGATGCGGAGGGGGTTCGGGGAAATCAGCCCCAGCATTTT. The chain carries TRBV7-2 and TRBJ1-5; TRBD1 might be the D (6 bases). The V gene lost 1 base and the J gene lost 4 bases, with 20 bases spanning the gap. From germline, CDR1 is SGHTA and CDR2 FQGNSA. This CDR3 has 18 residues.

CDR3 bases: TGTGCCAGCAGTTATGTCACAGGTTCGGAGCCCCAGCATTTT. Its protein product is CASSYVTGSEPQHF. The chain links TRBV2 to TRBJ1-5, with D maybe TRBD1 (5 bases). This CDR3 contains 14 residues. CDR1 and CDR2 from the germline V gene are SNHLY and FYNNEI. V was cut by 5 bases and J by 8 bases, with 16 bases left in between.

The chain has TRBV28 and TRBJ2-1, with D perhaps matching TRBD1 (8 bases). With 5 bases removed from V and 5 bases from J, the gap between germline ends came to 19 bases. Germline V gene sequence: CDR1 MDHEN, CDR2 SYDVKM. This CDR3 is built from 16 residues. The CDR3: CASSKRGRGLHNEQFF. The CDR3, as DNA: TGTGCCAGCAGTAAGCGGGGCAGGGGGCTACACAATGAGCAGTTCTTC.

The CDR3, as DNA: TGTGCCAGCAGCGTAACTACAGGGGAGCTGTTTTTT. Translated, it gives CASSVTTGELFF. The genes are TRBV9 and TRBJ2-2; D remains ambiguous. CDR3 length: 12 amino acids. Trimming removed 1 base at V and 8 bases at J, with 6 bases between. Germline V lookup: CDR1 SGDLS, CDR2 YYNGEE.

The rearrangement joins TRBV6-2 or TRBV6-3 to TRBJ2-7, with 10 bases lining up with TRBD2. This CDR3 is built from 18 residues. Germline-derived CDR1 and CDR2 are MNHEY and SVGEGT. V shed 0 bases and J 5 bases; nucleotides not matched to a gene: 13. For the CDR3, the DNA is TGTGCCAGCAGTTACTCGTCCCTAGCGGGAGAGGTACTTAACGAGCAGTACTTC. It translates to CASSYSSLAGEVLNEQYF.

This clone showed up just a few times. The rearrangement joins TRBV10-3 to TRBJ1-1; D is unclear. The CDR3 contains 13 residues. Germline V lookup: CDR1 ENHRY, CDR2 SYGVKD. V was clipped by 7 bases and J by 3 bases, with 12 bases between them. The CDR3 loop reads CAITSAGDTEAFF. The CDR3 DNA is TGTGCCATCACATCCGCGGGAGACACTGAAGCTTTCTTT.